A selection of T cell receptor beta chains follows, all from one sample in a study of identical twins. Each CDR3 protein gets one entry after TCRdb re-called the 5' RACE reads with MiXCR. This repertoire shows roughly 230,000 distinct CDR3 sequences, about 8% found once; its top ten account for 2.5% to 3.5%. The sample was also linked to a second study, of yellow fever vaccine responses in identical twins.

The sample taken for sequencing was CD8+ T cells sorted from blood. Every receptor here comes from a woman aged 18-29 years in good health. The CDR3 runs from the conserved cysteine through the conserved F or W. D genes are given only for firm matches. Some rows mark clone size as missing; the rest say once, few, many or name a class of expanded clone.

j_call d_call v_call clone_size cdr3_length cdr3_nt cdr3_aa
TRBJ2-7 TRBD1 TRBV2 few 14 TGTGCCAGGGAACCGGGACAGGGGTCCTACGAGCAGTACTTC CAREPGQGSYEQYF
TRBJ1-1 . TRBV20-1 few 14 TGCAGTGCTAGTTCGGTACGGGAACTGACTGAAGCTTTCTTT CSASSVRELTEAFF
TRBJ2-7 . TRBV7-6 . 16 TGTGCCAGCAGCGGCCAGGGAATGGGCCCAACCTACGAGCAGTACTTC CASSGQGMGPTYEQYF
TRBJ2-2 TRBD2 TRBV3-1 few 15 TGTGCCAGCAGGGGGACTAGCCCTAACACCGGGGAGCTGTTTTTT CASRGTSPNTGELFF
TRBJ2-1 . TRBV12-3/TRBV12-4 few 15 TGTGCCACGCTCGATGGTCGTTCCTCCTACAATGAGCAGTTCTTC CATLDGRSSYNEQFF
TRBJ2-2 TRBD1 TRBV10-3 . 16 TGTGCCACCTGGAAAGGACAGGAGCAAAACACCGGGGAGCTGTTTTTT CATWKGQEQNTGELFF
TRBJ2-6 . TRBV10-3 few 15 TGTGCCATCGGATACAGGGTAGCTGGGGCCAACGTCCTGACTTTC CAIGYRVAGANVLTF
TRBJ2-1 . TRBV25-1 . 12 TGTGCCAGCAGTGAATATCTGAATGAGCAGTTCTTC CASSEYLNEQFF
TRBJ2-7 TRBD2 TRBV29-1 many 14 TGCAGCGTTGAGGGGACTAGCGGGAGATACGAGCAGTACTTC CSVEGTSGRYEQYF
TRBJ2-1 . TRBV7-9 few 16 TGTGCCAGCAGCCCTCGAGCCGGAGTTAGCCAAAATGAGCAGTTCTTC CASSPRAGVSQNEQFF
TRBJ2-1 . TRBV20-1 few 14 TGCAGTGCTAGAGATCTCGCGAGTTACAATGAGCAGTTCTTC CSARDLASYNEQFF
TRBJ2-5 . TRBV19 few 13 TGTGCCAGTAGTATGTACCTTAAAGAGACCCAGTACTTC CASSMYLKETQYF
TRBJ1-5 . TRBV20-1 . 13 TGCAGTGTTTCCGAGGGGAGCAATCAGCCCCAGCATTTT CSVSEGSNQPQHF
TRBJ2-1 TRBD2 TRBV11-2 . 16 TGTGCCAGCAGCTTTCTTTCCCTAGCGGGAGCTCGCGAGCAGTTCTTC CASSFLSLAGAREQFF
TRBJ2-3 . TRBV2 few 14 TGTGCCAGCAGTGAAGCCGTCCGCACAGATACGCAGTATTTT CASSEAVRTDTQYF
TRBJ2-5 TRBD2 TRBV5-4 . 16 TGTGCCAGCAGCGTCGGGACTAGCGGGAGCCAAGAGACCCAGTACTTC CASSVGTSGSQETQYF
TRBJ2-7 TRBD2 TRBV5-6 few 14 TGTGCCAGCAGCTGGGGCAGCGGGAACAACGAGCAGTACTTC CASSWGSGNNEQYF
TRBJ2-3 . TRBV7-9 few 15 TGTGCCAGCAGCTTAGATTCGGGGTTGACAGATACGCAGTATTTT CASSLDSGLTDTQYF
TRBJ2-5 . TRBV5-6 . 15 TGTGCCAGCAGCTCCCGGGACGTCCTATGGGAGACCCAGTACTTC CASSSRDVLWETQYF
TRBJ2-7 . TRBV15 many 14 TGTGCCACCAGCCTGGGCCAGGGGATTTACGAGCAGTACTTC CATSLGQGIYEQYF
TRBJ2-3 TRBD2 TRBV24-1 few 14 TGTGCCACCAGTGGCGGGGGGATCACAGATACGCAGTATTTT CATSGGGITDTQYF
TRBJ2-1 . TRBV7-9 . 16 TGTGCCAGCAGACCCACCTCTGGGAAATCCTACAATGAGCAGTTCTTC CASRPTSGKSYNEQFF
TRBJ2-7 . TRBV15 . 13 TGTGCCACCAGCAGAGATGTGCGGTACGAGCAGTACTTC CATSRDVRYEQYF